This passage covers 27 T cell receptor beta chains from one sample sequenced in a study of blood T cell repertoires in COVID-19. Method: immunoSEQ multiplex PCR; TCRdb's copy keeps in-frame clones and lacks some. Among around 270,000 clones, roughly 89% were seen once, and the ten largest hold more than 1.5%. Sequencing input: peripheral blood. All receptors derive from a woman aged 40-49 years who had recovered from COVID-19.

The V and J genes are TRBV28 and TRBJ1-1, with 9 nucleotides matching TRBD1. The V segment lost 6 bases and the J segment 4 bases; nucleotides outside the gene matches: 9. There are 15 residues in the CDR3. From germline, CDR1 is MDHEN and CDR2 SYDVKM. The CDR3 region has the DNA TGTGCCAGCAGAGCCCGACAGGGGGAAGTCACTGAAGCTTTCTTT. Translated, it gives CASRARQGEVTEAFF.

V gene TRBV19 combines with J gene TRBJ2-2, with D possibly matching TRBD2 (5 bases). CDR1 is LNHDA and CDR2 is SQIVND in the germline V gene (reference sequence). The germline V and J ends were trimmed by 4 bases and 5 bases, with 11 bases remaining between them. This CDR3 region has 14 residues. CDR3 region: CASSTAGGTGELFF. The CDR3 DNA reads TGTGCCAGTAGTACGGCGGGCGGGACCGGGGAGCTGTTTTTT. Full variable domain (rest looked up from reference TRBV19 and TRBJ2-2): DGGITQSPKYLFRKEGQNVTLSCEQNLNHDAMYWYRQDPGQGLRLIYYSQIVNDFQKGDIAEGYSVSREKKESFPLTVTSAQKNPTAFYLCASSTAGGTGELFFGEGSRLTVL.

The CDR3, as DNA: TGTGCCAGCAGCCAAGATGTGGGGGGGGCCCGGACCGGGGAGCTGTTTTTT. Encoded protein: CASSQDVGGARTGELFF. V and J are TRBV3-1 (or the pseudogene TRBV3-2) and TRBJ2-2; weak D call: TRBD2 (7 bases). V lost 0 bases, J lost 5 bases, and 16 bases lay in between. Germline lookup yields CDR1 LGHDT and CDR2 YNNKEL (reference sequence). The CDR3 consists of 17 residues.

V usage is TRBV5-1 and J usage is TRBJ2-1; a possible D gene is TRBD2 (6 bases). Deletions cut 5 bases from V and 5 bases from J, with 14 bases between. Germline loops: CDR1 SGHRS, CDR2 YFSETQ. The length of the CDR3 is 14 residues. The CDR3 bases are TGCGCCAGCAGTTCTGGAGGGCGTAACAATGAGCAGTTCTTC. Translated: CASSSGGRNNEQFF.

The chain carries TRBV5-4 and TRBJ1-1; a possible D gene is TRBD1 (6 bases). Germline-derived CDR1 and CDR2 are SGHNT and YYREEE (reference sequence). The V gene lost 5 bases and the J gene lost 5 bases, with 13 bases spanning the gap. The CDR3 extends over 13 amino acids. For the CDR3, the DNA is TGTGCCAGCAGATCGGACAGTCAGACTGAAGCTTTCTTT. It encodes CASRSDSQTEAFF.

The genes are TRBV3-1 (or the pseudogene TRBV3-2) and TRBJ2-5, with TRBD1 matching over 11 bases. The length of the CDR3 is 15 residues. Trimming took 4 bases from V and 5 from J; bases not matched to a gene: 6. Germline CDR1 reads LGHDT; CDR2 reads YNNKEL (reference sequence). The CDR3 sequence is CASSPRTGGRETQYF. CDR3 nucleotides: TGTGCCAGCAGCCCCAGGACAGGGGGCCGGGAGACCCAGTACTTC.

This clone came up once. The genes are TRBV3-1 (or the pseudogene TRBV3-2) and TRBJ2-5; D possibly corresponds to TRBD2 (6 bases). The CDR3 spans 14 residues. Germline CDR1 LGHDT, CDR2 YNNKEL (reference sequence). Trimming took off 3 bases at V and 0 bases at J, with 8 bases between the two ends. CDR3 sequence reads: CASSHRGYQETQYF. The DNA of the CDR3 is TGTGCCAGCAGCCACCGGGGGTACCAAGAGACCCAGTACTTC.

The chain couples TRBV5-1 to TRBJ2-5; 12 positions agree with TRBD2. V shed 4 bases and J 1 base; nucleotides not matched to a gene: 11. The CDR3 runs 18 residues. Germline V gives CDR1 SGHRS, CDR2 YFSETQ. The DNA of the CDR3 is TGCGCCAGCAGCGGTGGAGGCCTAGCGGGGGGGCTCCAAGAGACCCAGTACTTC. Its protein product is CASSGGGLAGGLQETQYF.

In its sample, this clone was seen a few times. CDR3 region: CASSYSTAYNSPLHF. The CDR3 DNA reads as TGTGCCAGCAGTTACTCGACAGCGTATAATTCACCCCTCCACTTT. This sequence joins TRBV6-6 and TRBJ1-6; D might be TRBD1 (5 bases). The CDR3 runs to 15 residues. V gave up 0 bases and J gave up 4 bases, with 7 bases separating them. Germline V lookup: CDR1 MNHNY, CDR2 SVGAGI (reference sequence).

The chain recombines TRBV19 with TRBJ1-3; tentative D call: TRBD1 (6 bases). The V gene's germline CDR1 is LNHDA and CDR2 SQIVND (reference sequence). The CDR3 totals 14 residues. The V end was cut by 9 bases, the J end by 4 bases, with 16 bases between. CDR3: CASIGQRGGNTIYF. The CDR3 DNA follows: TGTGCCAGCATAGGACAGCGGGGAGGAAACACCATATATTTT.

The rearrangement uses TRBV5-1 and TRBJ2-2; D is unclear. Germline loops: CDR1 SGHRS, CDR2 YFSETQ. The CDR3 contains 14 residues. Trimming pared 2 bases from V and 0 bases from J, leaving 5 bases between. CDR3 loop: CASSLSANTGELFF. CDR3 in DNA: TGCGCCAGCAGCTTATCGGCGAACACCGGGGAGCTGTTTTTT.

CDR3: CASSAQPGEKLFF. The CDR3 DNA reads TGTGCCAGCAGCGCCCAGCCGGGAGAAAAACTGTTTTTT. This chain uses TRBV9 with TRBJ1-4; D is undetermined. V gave up 3 bases and J gave up 8 bases, with 11 bases separating them. Germline V gene lookup returns CDR1 SGDLS and CDR2 YYNGEE. The CDR3 spans 13 residues.

The V gene is TRBV5-8, the J gene TRBJ1-2, with 9 bases aligning to TRBD1. The CDR3 covers 14 residues. J lost 6 bases, V lost 4 bases, and 7 bases had no gene match. CDR1 and CDR2 from the germline V gene are SGHTS and YDEGEE. The CDR3 region is CASSPTQGADGYTF. In DNA form, the CDR3 reads TGTGCCAGCAGCCCTACACAGGGGGCGGATGGCTACACCTTC.

The rearrangement links TRBV11-2 to TRBJ1-2, with no clear D. V was shortened by 8 bases and J by 6 bases, with 19 bases between the two germline ends. The CDR3 extends over 14 amino acids. The V gene's germline CDR1 is SGHAT and CDR2 FQNNGV. The CDR3 is CASRSPGGRNGYTF. In DNA, the CDR3 is TGTGCCAGCCGCAGCCCGGGCGGGAGGAATGGCTACACCTTC.

This chain uses TRBV18 with TRBJ2-2; 12 bases agree with TRBD2. Trimming removed 3 bases from V and 4 bases from J; junction bases left unmatched: 6. The CDR3 consists of 17 residues. CDR1 and CDR2 from the germline V gene are KGHSH and LQKENI. Here the CDR3 DNA reads TGTGCCAGCTCACCGGCAGGACTAGCGGGGAGCACCGGGGAGCTGTTTTTT. Protein: CASSPAGLAGSTGELFF.

In DNA, the CDR3 is TGTGCCAGCAGCTTAGCGGGGTCCTACAATGAGCAGTTCTTC. It is translated as CASSLAGSYNEQFF. The genes are TRBV11-3 and TRBJ2-1, with D possibly TRBD2 on 5 matching bases. This CDR3 spans 14 amino acids. CDR1 is SGHNT and CDR2 is YENEEA in the germline V gene. Trimming removed 1 base from V and 1 base from J, with 5 bases in between.

This clone has only a few counts. The rearrangement uses TRBV6-7 and TRBJ2-7; D unresolved. TRBV6-7 is an ORF, with its function uncertain. V lost 4 bases to trimming and J lost 7 bases, with 8 bases between them. CDR3 length: 11 amino acids. In nucleotides, the CDR3 is TGTGCCAGCAGTTCGGCTAGTGAGCAGTACTTC. Amino acid sequence: CASSSASEQYF.

V is TRBV19 and J is TRBJ2-2, with D possibly matching TRBD2 (6 bases). The V and J ends lost 3 bases and 6 bases respectively, with 17 bases between them. From germline, CDR1 is LNHDA and CDR2 SQIVND (reference sequence). The CDR3 length is 16 residues. The chain's CDR3 is CASSILTRGGAGELFF. Here the CDR3 DNA reads TGTGCCAGTAGTATTCTAACGAGGGGCGGGGCCGGGGAGCTGTTTTTT.

The chain couples TRBV5-4 to TRBJ2-1; the match to TRBD2 covers 8 bases. J was trimmed by 7 bases and V by 4 bases; bases with no gene match: 7. Germline V CDR1 and CDR2: SGHNT, YYREEE (reference sequence). The CDR3 contains 14 residues. The CDR3 region is CASSPVAGKNEQFF. The DNA of the CDR3 is TGTGCCAGCAGCCCCGTAGCGGGGAAGAATGAGCAGTTCTTC.

The CDR3 coding sequence is TGTGCCAGCAGCAACCAAGAGGGATTCTATGGCTACACCTTC. Translating gives CASSNQEGFYGYTF. The chain uses TRBV5-6 and TRBJ1-2; D uncertain. V lost 4 bases to trimming and J lost 4 bases, with 14 bases between them. The V gene's germline CDR1 is SGHDT and CDR2 YYEEEE. The CDR3 consists of 14 residues.

The chain uses TRBV19 and TRBJ1-5; D is ambiguous. V was shortened by 7 bases and J by 2 bases, with 12 bases between the two germline ends. The CDR3 loop spans 14 amino acids. Germline lookup yields CDR1 LNHDA and CDR2 SQIVND (reference sequence). The CDR3 loop reads CASKVGLGNQPQHF. Written as DNA, the CDR3 is TGTGCCAGTAAGGTGGGCTTGGGCAATCAGCCCCAGCATTTT.

The rearrangement joins TRBV5-4 to TRBJ2-3; 7 positions agree with TRBD2. Trimming took 3 bases from V and 2 from J; bases not matched to a gene: 3. CDR3 length equals 14 residues. Germline-derived CDR1 and CDR2 are SGHNT and YYREEE (reference sequence). The DNA of the CDR3 is TGTGCCAGCAGCTCCGGGGGGTCCACAGATACGCAGTATTTT. Protein sequence: CASSSGGSTDTQYF.

The chain uses TRBV2 and TRBJ1-1; D is undetermined. The CDR3 is made up of 14 amino acids. V lost 6 bases and J 3 bases, leaving 14 bases between the germline ends. Germline V CDR1 and CDR2: SNHLY, FYNNEI. The CDR3 nucleotides are TGTGCCAGCAGGGGAGGCGTGCTGTACACTGAAGCTTTCTTT. This translates into CASRGGVLYTEAFF.

The chain combines TRBV15 with TRBJ1-1; 8 bases match TRBD1. Germline V CDR1 and CDR2: LNHNV, YYDKDF (reference sequence). The CDR3 is made up of 14 amino acids. The ends lost 2 bases at V and 6 bases at J; junction bases unmatched: 5. This chain's CDR3 is CATSRIGQGAEAFF. DNA for the CDR3: TGTGCCACCAGCAGAATTGGACAGGGCGCTGAAGCTTTCTTT. The full variable domain, in which reference TRBV15 and TRBJ1-1 provide the parts outside the CDR3, is DAMVIQNPRYQVTQFGKPVTLSCSQTLNHNVMYWYQQKSSQAPKLLFHYYDKDFNNEADTPDNFQSRRPNTSFCFLDIRSPGLGDTAMYLCATSRIGQGAEAFFGQGTRLTVV.

The chain links TRBV29-1 to TRBJ1-2, with 10 bases fitting TRBD1. The CDR3 consists of 13 residues. Germline CDR1 SQVTM, CDR2 ANQGSEA. The V gene end was trimmed by 5 bases and the J gene end by 4 bases; junction bases not matched to a gene: 4. In DNA, the CDR3 is TGCAGCGTTCGGAGGGACAGGGGCTATGGCTACACCTTC. Translation: CSVRRDRGYGYTF. The full variable domain, in which reference TRBV29-1 and TRBJ1-2 provide the parts outside the CDR3, is SAVISQKPSRDICQRGTSLTIQCQVDSQVTMMFWYRQQPGQSLTLIATANQGSEATYESGFVIDKFPISRPNLTFSTLTVSNMSPEDSSIYLCSVRRDRGYGYTFGSGTRLTVV.

By sample share, this clone is medium-sized. The genes are TRBV4-1 and TRBJ1-4, with 7 bases identical to TRBD1. After removal of 0 bases from V and 0 bases from J, the junction contained 1 base not matched to a gene. The length of the CDR3 is 16 residues. Per the germline V gene, CDR1 is MGHRA and CDR2 is YSYEKL. CDR3 region: CASSQDQGATNEKLFF. Written as DNA, the CDR3 is TGCGCCAGCAGCCAAGATCAGGGGGCAACTAATGAAAAACTGTTTTTT.

The chain has TRBV6-5 and TRBJ2-1; 12 nucleotides agree with TRBD2. The length of the CDR3 is 15 residues. V was clipped by 7 bases and J by 5 bases; unmatched bases: 6. Germline loops: CDR1 MNHEY, CDR2 SVGAGI. DNA of the CDR3: TGTGCCAGCACTACTAGCGGGGGGCACAACAATGAGCAGTTCTTC. This sequence encodes CASTTSGGHNNEQFF.